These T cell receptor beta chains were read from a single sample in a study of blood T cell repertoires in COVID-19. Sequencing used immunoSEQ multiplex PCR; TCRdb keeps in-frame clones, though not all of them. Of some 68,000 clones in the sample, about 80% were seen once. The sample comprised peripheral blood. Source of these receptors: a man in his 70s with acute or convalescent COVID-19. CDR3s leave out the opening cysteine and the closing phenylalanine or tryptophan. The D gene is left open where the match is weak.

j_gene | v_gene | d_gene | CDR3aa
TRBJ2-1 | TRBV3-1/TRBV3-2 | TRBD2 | ASSQAFGGDLPAQF
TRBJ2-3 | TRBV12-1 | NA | ASSPRTSPTDTQY
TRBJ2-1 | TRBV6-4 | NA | ASKNRNQF
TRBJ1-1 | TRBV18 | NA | ASSPGREGTEAF
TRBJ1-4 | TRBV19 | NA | ASSFPGVGEKLF
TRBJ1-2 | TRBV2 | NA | ASRRQPLDYGYT
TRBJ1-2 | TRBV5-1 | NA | ASKEGTTTGYT
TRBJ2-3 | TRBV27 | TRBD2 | ASSLDLAGSDTQY
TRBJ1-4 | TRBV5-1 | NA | ASSLGPNEKLF
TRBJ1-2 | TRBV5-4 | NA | ASSLGGGYGYT
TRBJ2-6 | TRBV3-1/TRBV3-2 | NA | ASKLQGSGANVLT
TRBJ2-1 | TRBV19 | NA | ASSRGGGAPYNEQF
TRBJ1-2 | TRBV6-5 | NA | ASSYGDSPNYGYT
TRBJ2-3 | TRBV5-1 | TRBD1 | ASSLITGGADTQY
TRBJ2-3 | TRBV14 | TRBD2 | ASSQESGGTDTQY
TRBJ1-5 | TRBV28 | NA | ATQGRGNQPQH
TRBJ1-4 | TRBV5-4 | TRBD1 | ASSQRLTGNEKLF
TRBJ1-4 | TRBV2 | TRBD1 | ASSGDRGATNEKLF
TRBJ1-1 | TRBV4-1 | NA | ASSQDGGYTEAF
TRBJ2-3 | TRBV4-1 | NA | ASSQEVEFFTDTQY
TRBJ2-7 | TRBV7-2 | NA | ASSLRGAVHEQY
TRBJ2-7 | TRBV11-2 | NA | ASTRTRGSEQY
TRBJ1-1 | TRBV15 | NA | ATSISGVTF
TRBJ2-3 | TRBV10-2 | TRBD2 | ASSTSGYGDTQY
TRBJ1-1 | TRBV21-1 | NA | ASEGEHKSYGEAF
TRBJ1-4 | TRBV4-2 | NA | ASSQENSPEKLF
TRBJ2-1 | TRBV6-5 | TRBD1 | ASSYGGGQGSNEQF
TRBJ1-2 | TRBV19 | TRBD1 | AIADRGSYGYT
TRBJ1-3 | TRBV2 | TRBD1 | ASRDRGSAGNTIY
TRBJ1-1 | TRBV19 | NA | ASTFDISNTEAF
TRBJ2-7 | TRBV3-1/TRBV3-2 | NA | ASSQEGGPPPEQY
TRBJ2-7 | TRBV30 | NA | AWSMGHTPSYEQY
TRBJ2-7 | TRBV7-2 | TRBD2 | ASSSHGLAGGSGIYEQY
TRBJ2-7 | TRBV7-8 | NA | ASSSLDVASVGSEQY
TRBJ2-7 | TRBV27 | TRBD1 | ASSFGTGGGYEQY
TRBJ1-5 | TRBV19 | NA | ASNGGAGSSNQPQH
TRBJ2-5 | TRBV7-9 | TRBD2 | ASGWTSRETQY
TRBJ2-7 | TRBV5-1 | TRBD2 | ASSFGAGAYEQY
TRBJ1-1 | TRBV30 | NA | AWSSPQARQWVAF
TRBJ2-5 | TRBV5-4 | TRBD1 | ASSKGQEEETQY
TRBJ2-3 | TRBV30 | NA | AWISLASTDTQY
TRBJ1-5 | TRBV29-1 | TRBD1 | SVEVAGGGSGNQPQH
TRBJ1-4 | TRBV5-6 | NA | ASSQPAGAANEKLF